Each of the 31 T cell receptor beta chains below was sequenced from the same sample in a study of early T cells in non-severe SARS-CoV-2 infection. TCRdb itself ran the 5' RACE reads through MiXCR, one entry per CDR3 protein. The top ten hold about 6% of the sample, which has tens of thousands of distinct CDR3 sequences, roughly 4.6% seen once. The source material was whole blood, sampled at baseline. Receptors were obtained from an adult who was a healthcare worker with PCR-confirmed SARS-CoV-2 infection or an uninfected control (not recorded which).

Ten or more counts support this clonotype. This sequence joins TRBV11-3 and TRBJ1-2, with D uncertain. This CDR3 has 15 residues. Germline values: CDR1 SGHNT, CDR2 YENEEA. V lost 1 base and J lost 0, with 9 bases in between. CDR3 sequence reads: CASSLAGNTNYGYTF. The DNA for the CDR3 is TGTGCCAGCAGCTTAGCCGGAAATACTAACTATGGCTACACCTTC.

This clonotype was seen many times. The chain carries TRBV19 and TRBJ2-6; no reliable D call. The germline V gene has CDR1 LNHDA and CDR2 SQIVND (reference sequence). V shed 11 bases and J shed 4 bases, with 15 bases lying between them. This CDR3 spans 14 amino acids. The CDR3: CAPRAPLGANVLTF. Here the CDR3 DNA reads TGTGCCCCCCGGGCACCTCTCGGGGCCAACGTCCTGACTTTC.

The table lists this clonotype with many counts. The rearrangement joins TRBV7-9 to TRBJ1-3; D gene uncertain. CDR3 length equals 14 residues. V lost 7 bases, J lost 2 bases, and 12 bases lay in between. Looked up from germline, CDR1 is SEHNR and CDR2 is FQNEAQ (reference sequence). CDR3 sequence reads: CASKNQDAGNTIYF. The CDR3 bases are TGTGCCAGCAAAAACCAGGACGCTGGAAACACCATATATTTT. The variable domain in full, with the rest retrieved from reference TRBV7-9 and TRBJ1-3, is DTGVSQNPRHKITKRGQNVTFRCDPISEHNRLYWYRQTLGQGPEFLTYFQNEAQLEKSRLLSDRFSAERPKGSFSTLEIQRTEQGDSAMYLCASKNQDAGNTIYFGEGSWLTVV.

This clonotype occurred many times. The rearrangement links TRBV3-2 to TRBJ2-1; whether TRBD1, the table's D call, matches the DNA was not checked. TRBV3-2 is listed as a pseudogene. CDR3 length equals 20 residues. The CDR3 DNA follows: TGTGCCAGCAGCCCCGGGGGTTGGGGACGCCTACCAAGCTCCTACAATGAGCAGTTCTTC. It specifies CASSPGGWGRLPSSYNEQFF.

This clonotype was observed at least ten times. The J gene is TRBJ2-7, the V gene TRBV29-1, with a possible D match to TRBD1 (5 bases). CDR1 and CDR2 from the germline V gene are SQVTM and ANQGSEA. The CDR3 spans 13 residues. V lost 3 bases and J 0 bases, leaving 9 bases between the germline ends. The CDR3 nucleotides are TGCAGCGTTGAGGGGCGCAACTCCTACGAGCAGTACTTC. Encoded protein: CSVEGRNSYEQYF.

This clonotype was observed at least ten times. The CDR3 reads CASSFSPRGRSNTGELFF. Here the CDR3 DNA reads TGCGCCAGCAGCTTTAGCCCCAGGGGAAGGTCGAACACCGGGGAGCTGTTTTTT. The chain recombines TRBV4-3 with TRBJ2-2; weak D call: TRBD1 (6 bases). Germline V gene sequence: CDR1 LGHNA, CDR2 YSLEER. V was shortened by 5 bases and J by 0 bases, with 19 bases between the two germline ends. The length of the CDR3 is 18 residues.

The sample holds many counts of this clonotype. CDR3 in DNA: TGCGCCAGCAGCCAAGATGGGAATGTGGGGGCCGGTGAGCAGTTCTTC. This codes for CASSQDGNVGAGEQFF. V usage is TRBV4-3 and J usage is TRBJ2-1; a weak D match, TRBD1 (6 bases). Germline-derived CDR1 and CDR2 are LGHNA and YSLEER. V dropped 0 bases and J dropped 9 bases, with 18 bases sitting between them. The CDR3 runs 16 residues.

Ten or more counts support this clonotype. The chain is built from TRBV7-2 and TRBJ2-1, with a weak D call TRBD2 (5 bases). The germline V gene has CDR1 SGHTA and CDR2 FQGNSA. Trimming took 1 base from V and 8 from J, leaving 9 bases between them. CDR3 size: 13 residues. CDR3 sequence (DNA): TGTGCCAGCAGCTTAGGGGAGTTCGATGAGCAGTTCTTC. Amino acids: CASSLGEFDEQFF.

Many counts were recorded for this clonotype. This chain joins TRBV27 and TRBJ2-1; 8 bases line up with TRBD2. The ends lost 3 bases at V and 1 base at J; junction bases unmatched: 8. This CDR3 is built from 17 residues. Germline V gene lookup returns CDR1 MNHEY and CDR2 SMNVEV (reference sequence). The CDR3 sequence: CASSFRSRGGSYNEQFF. In nucleotides, the CDR3 is TGTGCCAGCAGTTTCCGGAGTCGCGGGGGGTCCTACAATGAGCAGTTCTTC.

This clonotype was seen ten or more times. CDR3 DNA sequence: TGTGCCAGCAGCTTGTCGCAGGGGACTGGAAACACCATATATTTT. Translating it yields CASSLSQGTGNTIYF. The chain links TRBV7-2 to TRBJ1-3; D is possibly TRBD1 (6 bases). V was shortened by 3 bases and J by 2 bases, with 11 bases between the two germline ends. Germline lookup yields CDR1 SGHTA and CDR2 FQGNSA. The CDR3 runs to 15 residues.

This clonotype showed up many times. The rearrangement uses TRBV20-1 and TRBJ2-7; 9 nucleotides match TRBD1. Trimming took 1 base from V and 3 from J; bases not matched to a gene: 1. CDR1 is DFQATT, CDR2 SNEGSKA, per germline (reference sequence). The CDR3 runs to 13 residues. CDR3 in DNA: TGCAGTGCTAGAGGGGACAGGGACTACGAGCAGTACTTC. It yields the protein CSARGDRDYEQYF.

This clonotype has at least ten counts. The CDR3 DNA reads TGTGCCAGCAACCCCCTGGGGGACACTGAAGCTTTCTTT. Its translation: CASNPLGDTEAFF. The chain carries TRBV7-9 and TRBJ1-1; perhaps TRBD1 as D (5 bases). CDR1 is SEHNR and CDR2 is FQNEAQ in the germline V gene (reference sequence). The CDR3 covers 13 residues. The V end was cut by 7 bases, the J end by 3 bases, with 12 bases between.

This clonotype was counted many times. The rearrangement joins TRBV15 to TRBJ2-3, with D perhaps matching TRBD2 (5 bases). V lost 0 bases, J lost 0 bases, and 13 bases lay in between. CDR3 length equals 17 residues. Germline values: CDR1 LNHNV, CDR2 YYDKDF (reference sequence). For the CDR3, the DNA is TGTGCCACCAGCAGAGATGGGCGCGGGTCTAGCACAGATACGCAGTATTTT. Translating gives CATSRDGRGSSTDTQYF.

This clonotype was observed at least ten times. The rearrangement uses TRBV5-6 and TRBJ2-3; 12 bases are shared with TRBD2. The CDR3 has 15 residues. Per the germline V gene, CDR1 is SGHDT and CDR2 is YYEEEE. Unmatched junction bases numbered 6, after V lost 4 bases and J lost 6 bases. Written as DNA, the CDR3 is TGTGCCAGCAGCCGTAGGACTAGCGGGGTGGATACGCAGTATTTT. This translates into CASSRRTSGVDTQYF. The whole variable domain, remainder taken from reference TRBV5-6 and TRBJ2-3, is DAGVTQSPTHLIKTRGQQVTLRCSPKSGHDTVSWYQQALGQGPQFIFQYYEEEERQRGNFPDRFSGHQFPNYSSELNVNALLLGDSALYLCASSRRTSGVDTQYFGPGTRLTVL.

This clonotype was seen repeatedly, ten times or more. This chain links TRBV7-8 with TRBJ2-7; D ambiguous. Deletions cut 8 bases from V and 3 bases from J, with 11 bases between. CDR1 and CDR2 (germline): SGHVS, FQNEAQ. This CDR3 is 12 amino acids long. DNA for the CDR3: TGTGCCAGCCTCTCCCCCGACTACGAGCAGTACTTC. This sequence encodes CASLSPDYEQYF.

This clonotype came up many times. The chain links TRBV20-1 to TRBJ2-2; 8 nucleotides align to TRBD1. The CDR3 contains 15 residues. The V gene's germline CDR1 is DFQATT and CDR2 SNEGSKA (reference sequence). V lost 6 bases to trimming and J lost 5 bases; unmatched junction nucleotides: 11. The CDR3 DNA sequence: TGCAGTGCCCGAGGAAACAGGGGGTCAACCGGGGAGCTGTTTTTT. This encodes CSARGNRGSTGELFF.

This clonotype was counted at least ten times. The chain links TRBV24-1 to TRBJ1-5, with D unresolved. V was cut by 5 bases and J by 4 bases, with 20 bases left in between. This CDR3 has 17 amino acids. CDR1 KGHDR and CDR2 SFDVKD come from the germline V gene. CDR3 sequence reads: CATSGPTPDADNQPQHF. In DNA, the CDR3 is TGTGCCACCAGTGGCCCAACCCCGGACGCCGATAATCAGCCCCAGCATTTT.

This clonotype was recorded a few times. The rearrangement joins TRBV4-1 to TRBJ2-2; 8 positions agree with TRBD2. This CDR3 is built from 17 residues. After removal of 1 base from V and 6 bases from J, the junction contained 10 bases not matched to a gene. In germline, CDR1 is MGHRA, CDR2 YSYEKL. Here the CDR3 DNA reads TGCGCCAGCAGCCAAGGGCCGAGCGGGAGCAATTCCGGGGAGCTGTTTTTT. Amino acids: CASSQGPSGSNSGELFF.

The chain combines TRBV12-5 with TRBJ2-2, with 9 bases fitting TRBD2. This CDR3 is 21 amino acids long. With 6 bases clipped from V and 3 bases from J, the junction kept 23 bases outside the gene matches. Germline V gene sequence: CDR1 LGHNT, CDR2 FRNRAP. CDR3 DNA: TGTGCTAGTGGCCCTTGGTCGGTCCTTAGCGGGAGTGTTCCTTACACCGGGGAGCTGTTTTTT. Encoded protein: CASGPWSVLSGSVPYTGELFF.

This clonotype has a count of ten or more. V usage is TRBV12-5 and J usage is TRBJ1-2; 8 nucleotides align to TRBD1. V trimming: 1 base; J trimming: 1 base; junction bases outside the gene matches: 8. Germline CDR1 reads LGHNT; CDR2 reads FRNRAP. The CDR3 totals 17 residues. DNA for the CDR3: TGTGCTAGTGGTTTGGCGGCAGGGGGCATTTTTAACTATGGCTACACCTTC. This encodes CASGLAAGGIFNYGYTF.

In its sample, this clonotype was seen many times. The J gene is TRBJ2-3, the V gene TRBV29-1; D is uncertain. The CDR3 covers 11 residues. The V end was cut by 4 bases, the J end by 4 bases, with 6 bases between. Germline CDR1 SQVTM, CDR2 ANQGSEA. The DNA of the CDR3 is TGCAGCGTTGGACCCGCAGATACGCAGTATTTT. This encodes CSVGPADTQYF.

This clonotype was counted at least ten times. This chain connects TRBV20-1 to TRBJ1-1; no clear D. This CDR3 is built from 13 residues. Trimming took 0 bases from V and 3 from J, leaving 8 bases between them. The V gene's germline CDR1 is DFQATT and CDR2 SNEGSKA (reference sequence). The CDR3 bases are TGCAGTGCTAGAGATGGTGGACACACTGAAGCTTTCTTT. Its protein product is CSARDGGHTEAFF.

This clonotype was seen at least ten times. This rearrangement joins TRBV6-5 to TRBJ2-7; 7 nucleotides line up with TRBD2. Looked up from germline, CDR1 is MNHEY and CDR2 is SVGAGI. The CDR3 covers 12 residues. V shed 5 bases and J 2 bases; nucleotides not matched to a gene: 0. CDR3 nucleotide sequence: TGTGCCAGCAGTACTAGCGCCTACGAGCAGTACTTC. It translates to CASSTSAYEQYF.

This clonotype was counted ten times or more. The chain has TRBV6-1 and TRBJ2-1; a possible D gene is TRBD2 (5 bases). Trimming took off 4 bases at V and 9 bases at J, with 10 bases between the two ends. The CDR3 is made up of 12 amino acids. CDR1 and CDR2 (germline): MNHNS, SASEGT. The CDR3 loop reads CASSVLVGEQFF. In DNA form, the CDR3 reads TGTGCCAGCAGTGTACTAGTTGGTGAGCAGTTCTTC.

This clonotype was observed at least ten times. The rearrangement joins TRBV10-3 to TRBJ2-5, with D unclear. This CDR3 spans 14 amino acids. The V gene's germline CDR1 is ENHRY and CDR2 SYGVKD. V lost 3 bases and J 1 base, leaving 9 bases between the germline ends. The CDR3 coding sequence is TGTGCCATCAGTGATACCAGAATCCAAGAGACCCAGTACTTC. This sequence encodes CAISDTRIQETQYF.

In this sample, this clonotype turned up many times. This chain joins TRBV6-5 and TRBJ2-7; 12 nucleotides agree with TRBD2. CDR3 length equals 13 residues. Losses at the gene ends were 7 bases for V and 6 bases for J; bases not matched to a gene: 4. Germline V CDR1 and CDR2: MNHEY, SVGAGI. CDR3 in amino acids: CASKGLAGVEQYF. In DNA form, the CDR3 reads TGTGCCAGCAAGGGACTAGCGGGCGTCGAGCAGTACTTC.

This clonotype was seen many times. The chain uses TRBV6-1 and TRBJ1-2, with unresolved D. The germline V gene encodes CDR1 MNHNS and CDR2 SASEGT. The CDR3 totals 14 residues. With 6 bases removed from V and 6 bases from J, the gap between germline ends came to 17 bases. This CDR3 reads CASSASDIIHGYTF. CDR3 nucleotides: TGTGCCAGCAGCGCAAGCGACATCATCCATGGCTACACCTTC.

This clonotype occurred many times. This sequence joins TRBV18 and TRBJ1-2; D is undetermined. Trimming removed 2 bases from V and 3 bases from J, with 13 bases in between. The V gene's germline CDR1 is KGHSH and CDR2 LQKENI. The CDR3 has 15 amino acids. The CDR3 is CASSPARRPHYGYTF. CDR3 DNA sequence: TGTGCCAGCTCACCAGCTAGGAGGCCCCACTATGGCTACACCTTC.

This clonotype was recorded many times. This chain connects TRBV11-2 to TRBJ2-3; 16 positions match TRBD2. Germline V CDR1 and CDR2: SGHAT, FQNNGV. The V segment lost 3 bases and the J segment 1 base; nucleotides outside the gene matches: 13. This CDR3 comprises 21 residues. CDR3 loop: CASSLIAKGLAGGPGTDTQYF. The CDR3 nucleotides read TGTGCCAGCAGCTTGATTGCCAAGGGACTAGCGGGGGGGCCAGGCACAGATACGCAGTATTTT.

A single count supports this clonotype. The V gene is TRBV9, the J gene TRBJ2-4; 8 bases align to TRBD2. Germline CDR1 and CDR2: SGDLS and YYNGEE. The CDR3 has 16 amino acids. V dropped 3 bases and J dropped 5; count of bases not matched to a gene: 10. The CDR3 bases are TGTGCCAGCAGCGCCACTAGCGGAAGGGTGGAAAACATTCAGTACTTC. It yields the protein CASSATSGRVENIQYF.

The chain combines TRBV11-2 with TRBJ2-1, with D tentatively TRBD1 or TRBD2 (5 bases each). V lost 5 bases, J lost 8 bases, and 25 bases lay in between. Germline CDR1 reads SGHAT; CDR2 reads FQNNGV. This CDR3 region has 17 residues. As DNA, the CDR3 is TGTGCCAGCAGCCCGGGGCGACTCCGACCCGGAGGTGATGAGCAGTTCTTC. It is translated as CASSPGRLRPGGDEQFF.